This TCR beta chain was recorded in a study of T cell responses to AZD1222 COVID-19 vaccine. The study's findings and limits: The study reported that nearly half of spike-specific TCRs target unmutated variant regions. Repertoire sampling was restricted to post-peak T cell response timepoints.

Germline CDR1 reads SGHDN; CDR2 reads FVKESK. This CDR3 spans 13 amino acids. V lost 0 bases and J lost 7, with 9 bases in between. This table comes from immunoSEQ multiplex PCR, and its TCRdb copy is limited to in-frame clones, with some not included. The sample lists about 150,000 clones, roughly 90% occurring once. Notes on this clone: Its target is not known.

The chain employs TRBV14 and TRBJ2-5; D unclear. The sample consisted of peripheral blood, taken on day 0 of MenACWY control vaccination. This receptor was obtained from an adult in good health. The CDR3 DNA sequence: TGTGCCAGCAGCCAAGAACAGTATCGGACCCAGTACTTC. Translated, it gives CASSQEQYRTQYF.